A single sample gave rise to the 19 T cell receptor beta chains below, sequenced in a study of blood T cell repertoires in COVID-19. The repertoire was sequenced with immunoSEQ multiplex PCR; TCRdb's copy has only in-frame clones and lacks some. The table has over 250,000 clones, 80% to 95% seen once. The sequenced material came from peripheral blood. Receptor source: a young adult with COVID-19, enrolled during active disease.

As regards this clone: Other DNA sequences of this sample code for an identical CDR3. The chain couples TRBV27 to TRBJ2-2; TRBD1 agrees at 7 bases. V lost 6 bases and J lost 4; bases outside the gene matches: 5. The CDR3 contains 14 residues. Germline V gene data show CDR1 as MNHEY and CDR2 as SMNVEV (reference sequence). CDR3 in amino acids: CASSLTGVTGELFF. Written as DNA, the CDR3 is TGTGCCAGCAGCTTAACAGGGGTCACCGGGGAGCTGTTTTTT.

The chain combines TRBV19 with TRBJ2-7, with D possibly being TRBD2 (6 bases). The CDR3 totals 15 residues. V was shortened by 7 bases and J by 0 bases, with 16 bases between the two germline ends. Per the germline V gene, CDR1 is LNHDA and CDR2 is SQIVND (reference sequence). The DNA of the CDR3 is TGTGCCAGTAACTCCGGGACTGGGTACTCCTACGAGCAGTACTTC. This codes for CASNSGTGYSYEQYF.

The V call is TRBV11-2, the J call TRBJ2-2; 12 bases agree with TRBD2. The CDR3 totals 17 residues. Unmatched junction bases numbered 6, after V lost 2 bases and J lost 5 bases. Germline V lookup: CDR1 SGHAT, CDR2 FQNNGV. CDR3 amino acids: CASSLSFLAGGTGELFF. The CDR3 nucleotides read TGTGCCAGCAGCTTATCGTTTCTAGCGGGAGGGACCGGGGAGCTGTTTTTT.

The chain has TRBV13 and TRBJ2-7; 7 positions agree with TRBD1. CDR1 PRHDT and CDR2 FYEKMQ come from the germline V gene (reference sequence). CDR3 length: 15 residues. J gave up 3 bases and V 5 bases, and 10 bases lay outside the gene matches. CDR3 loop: CASSLSGTVYYEQYF. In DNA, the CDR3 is TGTGCCAGCAGCCTATCCGGGACAGTGTACTACGAGCAGTACTTC.

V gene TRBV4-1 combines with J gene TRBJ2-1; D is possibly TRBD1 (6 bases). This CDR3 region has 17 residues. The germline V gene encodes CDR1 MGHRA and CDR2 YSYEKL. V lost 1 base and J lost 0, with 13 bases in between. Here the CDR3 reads CASSQGGLPSSYNEQFF. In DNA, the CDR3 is TGCGCCAGCAGCCAAGGGGGGCTCCCCAGCTCCTACAATGAGCAGTTCTTC.

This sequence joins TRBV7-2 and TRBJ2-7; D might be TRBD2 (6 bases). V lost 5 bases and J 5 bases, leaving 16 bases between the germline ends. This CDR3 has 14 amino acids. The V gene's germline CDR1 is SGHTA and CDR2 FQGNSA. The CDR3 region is CASSTNGGDDEQYF. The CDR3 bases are TGTGCCAGCAGCACCAACGGAGGGGACGACGAGCAGTACTTC.

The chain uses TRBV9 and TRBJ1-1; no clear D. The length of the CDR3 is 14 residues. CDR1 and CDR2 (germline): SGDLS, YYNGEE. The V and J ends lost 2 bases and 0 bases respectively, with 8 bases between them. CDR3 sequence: CASSVGEMNTEAFF. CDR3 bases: TGTGCCAGCAGCGTCGGGGAAATGAACACTGAAGCTTTCTTT.

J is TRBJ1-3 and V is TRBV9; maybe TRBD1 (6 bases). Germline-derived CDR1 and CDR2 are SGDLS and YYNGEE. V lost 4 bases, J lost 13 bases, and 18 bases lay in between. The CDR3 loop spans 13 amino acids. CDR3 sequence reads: CASSPHGGGVIYF. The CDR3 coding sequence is TGTGCCAGCAGCCCTCATGGGGGCGGCGTAATATATTTT. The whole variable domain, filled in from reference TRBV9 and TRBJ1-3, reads DSGVTQTPKHLITATGQRVTLRCSPRSGDLSVYWYQQSLDQGLQFLIQYYNGEERAKGNILERFSAQQFPDLHSELNLSSLELGDSALYFCASSPHGGGVIYFGEGSWLTVV.

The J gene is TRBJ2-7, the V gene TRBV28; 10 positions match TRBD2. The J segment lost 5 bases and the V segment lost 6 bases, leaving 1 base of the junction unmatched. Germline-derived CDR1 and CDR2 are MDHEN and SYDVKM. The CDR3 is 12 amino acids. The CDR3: CASRLAGDEQYF. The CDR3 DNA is TGTGCCAGCAGGCTAGCGGGAGACGAGCAGTACTTC. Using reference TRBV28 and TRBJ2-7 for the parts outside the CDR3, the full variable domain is DVKVTQSSRYLVKRTGEKVFLECVQDMDHENMFWYRQDPGLGLRLIYFSYDVKMKEKGDIPEGYSVSREKKERFSLILESASTNQTSMYLCASRLAGDEQYFGPGTRLTVT.

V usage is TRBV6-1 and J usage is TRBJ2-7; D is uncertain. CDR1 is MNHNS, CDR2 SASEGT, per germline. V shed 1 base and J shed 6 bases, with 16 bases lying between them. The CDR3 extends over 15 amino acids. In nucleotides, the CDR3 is TGTGCCAGCAGTGAAGTTGTCGGGTCTGTAAGCGAGCAGTACTTC. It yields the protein CASSEVVGSVSEQYF.

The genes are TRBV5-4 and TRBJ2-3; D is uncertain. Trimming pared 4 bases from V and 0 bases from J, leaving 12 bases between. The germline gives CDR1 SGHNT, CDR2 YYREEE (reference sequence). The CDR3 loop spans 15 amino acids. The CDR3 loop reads CASSRDIDSTDTQYF. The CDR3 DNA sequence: TGTGCCAGCAGCCGTGACATTGATAGCACAGATACGCAGTATTTT.

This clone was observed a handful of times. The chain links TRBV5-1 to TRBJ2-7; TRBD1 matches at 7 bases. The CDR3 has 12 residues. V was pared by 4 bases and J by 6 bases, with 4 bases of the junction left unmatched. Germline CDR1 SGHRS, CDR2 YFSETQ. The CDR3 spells CASSQTGSEQYF. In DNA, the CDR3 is TGCGCCAGCAGCCAGACAGGGAGCGAGCAGTACTTC.

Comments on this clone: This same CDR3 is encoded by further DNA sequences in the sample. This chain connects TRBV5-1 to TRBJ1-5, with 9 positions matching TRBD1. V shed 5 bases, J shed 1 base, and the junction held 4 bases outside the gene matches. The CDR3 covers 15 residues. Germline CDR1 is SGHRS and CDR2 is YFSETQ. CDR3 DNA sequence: TGCGCCAGCAGTTTAGGACAGGGGAGCAATCAGCCCCAGCATTTT. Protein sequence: CASSLGQGSNQPQHF. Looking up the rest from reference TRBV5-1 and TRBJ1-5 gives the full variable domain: KAGVTQTPRYLIKTRGQQVTLSCSPISGHRSVSWYQQTPGQGLQFLFEYFSETQRNKGNFPGRFSGRQFSNSRSEMNVSTLELGDSALYLCASSLGQGSNQPQHFGDGTRLSIL.

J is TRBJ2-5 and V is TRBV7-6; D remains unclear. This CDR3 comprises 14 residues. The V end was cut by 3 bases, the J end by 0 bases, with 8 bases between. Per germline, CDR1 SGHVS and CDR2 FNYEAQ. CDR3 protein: CASSFHQYQETQYF. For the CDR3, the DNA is TGTGCCAGCAGCTTTCATCAGTACCAAGAGACCCAGTACTTC. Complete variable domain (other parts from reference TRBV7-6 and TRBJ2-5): GAGVSQSPRYKVTKRGQDVALRCDPISGHVSLYWYRQALGQGPEFLTYFNYEAQQDKSGLPNDRFSAERPEGSISTLTIQRTEQRDSAMYRCASSFHQYQETQYFGPGTRLLVL.

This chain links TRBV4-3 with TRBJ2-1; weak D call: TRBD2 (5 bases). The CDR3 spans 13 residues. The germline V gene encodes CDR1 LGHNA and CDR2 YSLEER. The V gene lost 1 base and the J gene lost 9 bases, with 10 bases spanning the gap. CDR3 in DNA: TGCGCCAGCAGCCAAGGCTTCGGAGGTGAGCAGTTCTTC. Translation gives CASSQGFGGEQFF.

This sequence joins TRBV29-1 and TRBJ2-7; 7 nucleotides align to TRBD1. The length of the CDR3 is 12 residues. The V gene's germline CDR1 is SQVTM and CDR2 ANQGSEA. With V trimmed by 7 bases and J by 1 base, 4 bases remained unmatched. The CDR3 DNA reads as TGCAGCGCTAAGACAGGGTCCTACGAGCAGTACTTC. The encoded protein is CSAKTGSYEQYF.

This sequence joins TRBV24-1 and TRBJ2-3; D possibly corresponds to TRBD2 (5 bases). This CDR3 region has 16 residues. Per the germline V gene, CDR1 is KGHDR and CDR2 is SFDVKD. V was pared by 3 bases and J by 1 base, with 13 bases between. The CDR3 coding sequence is TGTGCCACCAGTGATGGATGGCATAGCGGCACAGATACGCAGTATTTT. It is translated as CATSDGWHSGTDTQYF.

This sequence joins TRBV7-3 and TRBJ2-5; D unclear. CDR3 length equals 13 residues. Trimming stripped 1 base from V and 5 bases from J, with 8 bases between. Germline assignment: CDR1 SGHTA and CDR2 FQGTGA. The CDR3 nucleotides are TGTGCCAGCAGCTTAAGGTCGAGGGAGACCCAGTACTTC. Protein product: CASSLRSRETQYF.

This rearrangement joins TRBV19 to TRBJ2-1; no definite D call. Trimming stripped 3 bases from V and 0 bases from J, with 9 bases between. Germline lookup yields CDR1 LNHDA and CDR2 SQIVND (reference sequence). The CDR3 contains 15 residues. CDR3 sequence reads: CASSIKRGSYNEQFF. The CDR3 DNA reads TGTGCCAGTAGTATCAAGCGCGGCTCCTACAATGAGCAGTTCTTC.